These T cell receptor beta chains were read from a single sample in a study of type 1 regulatory T cells. TCRdb called the reads again in MiXCR, with one record for every CDR3 protein. Among around 64,000 distinct CDR3 sequences listed, less than 25% were seen once. Their specific antigens are unknown. Sequenced sample: cultured type 1 regulatory T (Tr1) cells, either the whole culture or a sorted fraction (not recorded which). These receptors originate from a human donor in good health. Each CDR3 is given with its conserved first and last residue. The D gene is left open where the match is weak. Only some rows state a clone size, as once, few, many or a class for expanded clones.

CDR3aa	CDR3nt	j_gene	d_gene	v_gene	abundance
CASTPTGAKEKLFF	TGTGCCAGCACCCCGACAGGGGCTAAAGAAAAACTGTTTTTT	TRBJ1-4	TRBD1	TRBV12-3/TRBV12-4	many
CASSLGDVLRNEQFF	TGTGCCAGCAGCTTAGGAGATGTTTTACGCAATGAGCAGTTCTTC	TRBJ2-1	NA	TRBV7-2	NA
CASSFSGTSVF	TGTGCCAGCAGCTTCTCCGGGACTAGCGTATTC	TRBJ2-7	TRBD2	TRBV7-8	NA
CASSIGEINTEAFF	TGTGCCAGTAGTATAGGGGAGATTAACACTGAAGCTTTCTTT	TRBJ1-1	NA	TRBV19	NA
CASSFPGLAGGPQFF	TGTGCCAGCAGCTTCCCGGGACTAGCGGGAGGGCCGCAGTTCTTC	TRBJ2-1	TRBD2	TRBV7-9	NA
CSAPSQYRGRQYF	TGCAGTGCCCCTTCCCAGTACAGGGGTCGGCAGTATTTT	TRBJ2-3	TRBD1	TRBV20-1	NA
CASSPGQGAGGNEKLFF	TGTGCCAGCAGCCCGGGACAGGGGGCTGGCGGGAATGAAAAACTGTTTTTT	TRBJ1-4	TRBD1	TRBV7-9	NA
CASSLGPTPGQETQYF	TGCGCCAGCAGCTTGGGCCCAACCCCCGGACAAGAGACCCAGTACTTC	TRBJ2-5	NA	TRBV5-1	many
CSAREGRLSYNEQFF	TGCAGTGCTAGAGAAGGCAGACTCTCCTACAATGAGCAGTTCTTC	TRBJ2-1	NA	TRBV20-1	many
CASSPWDRGDTEAFF	TGTGCCAGCTCACCATGGGACCGGGGCGACACTGAAGCTTTCTTT	TRBJ1-1	NA	TRBV18	few
CASSFSGQNTGELFF	TGTGCCAGCAGCTTCTCGGGACAGAACACCGGGGAGCTGTTTTTT	TRBJ2-2	NA	TRBV7-3	few
CASSRGRNYNEQFF	TGTGCCAGCAGCCGAGGACGGAACTACAATGAGCAGTTCTTC	TRBJ2-1	NA	TRBV7-2	few
CATSRGEWSQRTQYF	TGTGCCACCAGCAGAGGGGAATGGAGTCAGAGGACCCAGTACTTC	TRBJ2-5	NA	TRBV15	few
CSVSGQVYGYTF	TGCAGCGTATCCGGACAGGTCTATGGCTACACCTTC	TRBJ1-2	TRBD1	TRBV29-1	few
CASSQLAGAEQFF	TGCGCCAGCAGTCAACTAGCGGGGGCTGAGCAGTTCTTC	TRBJ2-1	TRBD2	TRBV5-1	many
CASSLTAGGPHEQYF	TGTGCCAGCAGTTTAACAGCGGGAGGGCCCCACGAGCAGTACTTC	TRBJ2-7	TRBD2	TRBV28	NA
CSAIDSNEQFF	TGCAGTGCCATCGACAGCAATGAGCAGTTCTTC	TRBJ2-1	NA	TRBV20-1	few
CTSSQVRTGTNYGYTF	TGCACCAGCAGCCAAGTCAGGACAGGGACCAACTATGGCTACACCTTC	TRBJ1-2	NA	TRBV1	NA
CASSRRATYNEQFF	TGTGCCAGCAGCAGACGCGCGACATACAATGAGCAGTTCTTC	TRBJ2-1	NA	TRBV9	few
CASSLVGGDLRGYTF	TGTGCCAGCAGCTTAGTAGGGGGCGATTTGCGGGGCTACACCTTC	TRBJ1-2	TRBD1	TRBV7-2	few
CASGIGTSGDTGELFF	TGTGCCAGCGGTATAGGGACTAGCGGAGACACCGGGGAGCTGTTTTTT	TRBJ2-2	TRBD2	TRBV11-2	NA
CSVELRDRGSYEQYF	TGCAGCGTTGAATTACGGGACAGGGGTTCCTACGAGCAGTACTTC	TRBJ2-7	TRBD1	TRBV29-1	few
CASSTGLAGFYEQYF	TGTGCCAGCAGTACCGGACTAGCGGGGTTCTACGAGCAGTACTTC	TRBJ2-7	TRBD2	TRBV12-3/TRBV12-4	many
CASSEPGASGSSKTQYF	TGTGCCAGCAGTGAACCTGGGGCTAGCGGGAGTTCGAAGACCCAGTACTTC	TRBJ2-5	TRBD2	TRBV6-1	NA
CASSSTDRNYGYTF	TGTGCCAGCAGTTCCACGGACAGAAACTATGGCTACACCTTC	TRBJ1-2	NA	TRBV12-3/TRBV12-4	few
CASSLEGNTEAFF	TGTGCCAGCAGTTTGGAGGGAAACACTGAAGCTTTCTTT	TRBJ1-1	NA	TRBV12-3/TRBV12-4	many
CASSQALGPYEQYF	TGTGCCAGCAGCCAAGCACTGGGCCCCTACGAGCAGTACTTC	TRBJ2-7	NA	TRBV14	NA
CSVEDGMSTQYF	TGCAGCGTTGAAGATGGGATGAGTACGCAGTATTTT	TRBJ2-3	NA	TRBV29-1	few
CSAPPPGQSYEQYF	TGCAGTGCCCCCCCCCCCGGACAGTCCTACGAGCAGTACTTC	TRBJ2-7	NA	TRBV20-1	NA
CSANGALAVSYEQYF	TGCAGTGCCAATGGGGCACTAGCGGTCTCCTACGAGCAGTACTTC	TRBJ2-7	TRBD2	TRBV20-1	NA
CASSGINAEFARGFF	TGTGCAAGCAGTGGTATCAACGCAGAGTTTGCAAGGGGGTTTTTT	TRBJ2-2	NA	TRBV9	NA
CASSQDPGSYEQYF	TGTGCCAGCAGCCAAGACCCGGGTTCCTACGAGCAGTACTTC	TRBJ2-7	NA	TRBV3-1	few
CASSGGADYNSPLHF	TGTGCCAGCAGCGGGGGGGCGGATTATAATTCACCCCTCCACTTT	TRBJ1-6	NA	TRBV9	NA
CASSFERGYEQYF	TGTGCCAGCAGCTTTGAGAGGGGGTACGAGCAGTACTTC	TRBJ2-7	NA	TRBV7-9	NA
CASSVGSSGSTDTQYF	TGTGCCAGCAGCGTAGGCTCTAGCGGTAGCACAGATACGCAGTATTTT	TRBJ2-3	TRBD2	TRBV9	few
CASSDPGLADDEQFF	TGTGCCAGCAGCGACCCGGGACTAGCGGATGATGAGCAGTTCTTC	TRBJ2-1	TRBD2	TRBV2	few
CSVGITDTQYF	TGCAGTGTCGGGATCACAGATACGCAGTATTTT	TRBJ2-3	NA	TRBV20-1	NA
CASRLTSGRPFEQYF	TGTGCCAGCAGGTTGACTAGCGGGAGACCCTTCGAGCAGTACTTC	TRBJ2-7	TRBD2	TRBV3-1	NA
CASTGRGTSGRNEQFF	TGTGCCAGCACCGGACGGGGGACTAGCGGGAGAAATGAGCAGTTCTTC	TRBJ2-1	TRBD2	TRBV12-3/TRBV12-4	few
CASSLETNSPLHF	TGTGCCAGCAGCTTGGAAACGAATTCACCCCTCCACTTT	TRBJ1-6	NA	TRBV7-3	few
CSAPASGNYNEQFF	TGCAGTGCCCCGGCTAGCGGGAATTACAATGAGCAGTTCTTC	TRBJ2-1	TRBD2	TRBV20-1	NA
CSARDPNGRNEQFF	TGCAGTGCTAGAGACCCGAACGGGAGGAATGAGCAGTTCTTC	TRBJ2-1	TRBD2	TRBV20-1	many
CASKREASVNTGELFF	TGTGCCAGCAAAAGGGAGGCTAGCGTGAACACCGGGGAGCTGTTTTTT	TRBJ2-2	NA	TRBV27	NA
CASTLDVLSGANVLTF	TGTGCCAGCACCCTTGATGTTTTGTCTGGGGCCAACGTCCTGACTTTC	TRBJ2-6	NA	TRBV7-2	NA
CASGDRGEYEQYF	TGTGCCAGCGGGGACAGGGGGGAGTACGAGCAGTACTTC	TRBJ2-7	TRBD1	TRBV12-3/TRBV12-4	NA
CSALSSGQAYGYTF	TGCAGTGCTTTAAGCTCGGGACAGGCCTATGGCTACACCTTC	TRBJ1-2	TRBD1	TRBV20-1	few
CASSLTGANTEAFF	TGCGCCAGCAGCTTAACGGGGGCAAACACTGAAGCTTTCTTT	TRBJ1-1	NA	TRBV5-1	NA
CASSKRQANNEQFF	TGTGCCAGCAGCAAAAGACAGGCCAACAATGAGCAGTTCTTC	TRBJ2-1	NA	TRBV9	NA
CAIRMDSTDTQYF	TGTGCCATCAGGATGGACTCCACAGATACGCAGTATTTT	TRBJ2-3	NA	TRBV10-3	few
CASSQDQGGNQPQHF	TGCGCCAGCAGCCAAGATCAGGGTGGCAATCAGCCCCAGCATTTT	TRBJ1-5	NA	TRBV4-3	NA
CASSPTSGRSYEQYF	TGTGCCAGCAGTCCCACTAGCGGGAGGTCGTACGAGCAGTACTTC	TRBJ2-7	TRBD2	TRBV6-2/TRBV6-3	NA
CASSPRLTGGGYEQYF	TGTGCCAGCAGCCCCCGCCTGACAGGGGGGGGCTACGAGCAGTACTTC	TRBJ2-7	TRBD1	TRBV3-1	few
CASSSRGGTNQPQHF	TGTGCCAGCAGCTCCCGGGGTGGGACCAATCAGCCCCAGCATTTT	TRBJ1-5	NA	TRBV12-3/TRBV12-4	many
CASSSYTGQEGAFF	TGTGCCAGCAGTTCCTACACCGGACAGGAAGGAGCTTTCTTT	TRBJ1-1	TRBD1	TRBV12-3/TRBV12-4	few
CSARVQDNQPQHF	TGCAGTGCTAGAGTCCAGGACAATCAGCCCCAGCATTTT	TRBJ1-5	NA	TRBV20-1	NA
CASSGPTSMQYF	TGTGCCAGCAGCGGTCCGACTAGTATGCAGTACTTC	TRBJ2-7	NA	TRBV9	NA